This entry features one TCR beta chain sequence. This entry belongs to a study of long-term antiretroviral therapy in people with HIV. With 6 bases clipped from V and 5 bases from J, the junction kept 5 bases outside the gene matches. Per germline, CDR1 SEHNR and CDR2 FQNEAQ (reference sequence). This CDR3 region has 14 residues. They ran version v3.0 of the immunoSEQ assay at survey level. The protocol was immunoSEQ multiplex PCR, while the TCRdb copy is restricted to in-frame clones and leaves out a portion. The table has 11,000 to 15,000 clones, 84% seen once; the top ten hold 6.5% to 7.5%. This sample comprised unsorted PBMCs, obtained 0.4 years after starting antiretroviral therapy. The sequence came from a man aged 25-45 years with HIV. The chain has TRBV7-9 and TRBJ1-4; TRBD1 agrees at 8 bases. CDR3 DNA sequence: TGTGCCAGCAGGTCTGGGACAGGCAATGAAAAACTGTTTTTT. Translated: CASRSGTGNEKLFF.